This TCR beta chain was captured in a study of T cell responses to AZD1222 COVID-19 vaccine. Study-wide findings and caveats: Every sample of the repertoires postdated the peak T cell response.

Germline V lookup: CDR1 SGDLS, CDR2 YYNGEE. Between the trimmed V and J ends, which lost 2 bases and 1 base, there was a span of 15 bases. The CDR3 loop spans 16 amino acids. Points on this clone: Its matching antigen is unknown.

Assay: immunoSEQ multiplex PCR; the TCRdb copy retains only in-frame clones and omits some. The table lists about 140,000 clones, about 90% of them singletons. This TCR was sampled from an adult who received the AZD1222 COVID-19 vaccine. Source: peripheral blood, taken 28 days after the second AZD1222 dose. The chain couples TRBV9 to TRBJ1-1; D may be TRBD1 (5 bases). This chain's CDR3 is CASSVGSGQTNTEAFF. CDR3 coding DNA: TGTGCCAGCAGCGTCGGGAGCGGACAAACGAACACTGAAGCTTTCTTT.